These 17 T cell receptor beta chains came from one sample sequenced in a study of blood T cell repertoires in COVID-19. The protocol was immunoSEQ multiplex PCR, while the TCRdb copy is restricted to in-frame clones and leaves out a portion. The sample holds roughly 450,000 clones, roughly 88% seen once. Sample: PBMCs or T cells enriched from blood (not recorded which). These receptors all come from a man aged 18 to 29 who had recovered from COVID-19.

The chain has TRBV28 and TRBJ2-2; 8 bases agree with TRBD1. V dropped 5 bases and J dropped 3; count of bases not matched to a gene: 8. The CDR3 loop spans 16 amino acids. From germline, CDR1 is MDHEN and CDR2 SYDVKM. CDR3 nucleotides: TGTGCCAGCAGTCGATCCGGGACAGGCTACACCGGGGAGCTGTTTTTT. Amino acid sequence: CASSRSGTGYTGELFF.

This chain joins TRBV6-5 and TRBJ2-1, with 8 bases matching TRBD2. From germline, CDR1 is MNHEY and CDR2 SVGAGI. After removal of 0 bases from V and 2 bases from J, the junction contained 3 bases not matched to a gene. The CDR3 spans 16 residues. CDR3 in DNA: TGTGCCAGCAGTTACTCCGGACTAGCACCCTACAATGAGCAGTTCTTC. Its protein product is CASSYSGLAPYNEQFF.

The chain links TRBV2 to TRBJ2-4; TRBD1 is a possible D gene (5 bases). With 6 bases removed from V and 2 bases from J, the gap between germline ends came to 20 bases. Germline V gives CDR1 SNHLY, CDR2 FYNNEI. The CDR3 covers 17 residues. The DNA for the CDR3 is TGTGCCAGCAGAATGAACCCAGGGATGAGTACCAAAAACATTCAGTACTTC. As protein: CASRMNPGMSTKNIQYF.

The chain joins TRBV7-9 to TRBJ1-2; D is undetermined. The V gene lost 5 bases and the J gene lost 0 bases, with 13 bases spanning the gap. From germline, CDR1 is SEHNR and CDR2 FQNEAQ (reference sequence). The CDR3 has 15 residues. The CDR3 coding sequence is TGTGCCAGCAGCCAGGAGGTTACGGCTAACTATGGCTACACCTTC. It codes for CASSQEVTANYGYTF.

CDR3 in amino acids: CASSVEVQAGMGGDEQFF. In nucleotides, the CDR3 is TGTGCCAGCAGCGTAGAGGTACAAGCGGGGATGGGCGGCGATGAGCAGTTCTTC. J is TRBJ2-1 and V is TRBV9, with 7 bases aligning to TRBD2. V dropped 0 bases and J dropped 8; count of bases not matched to a gene: 17. The CDR3 extends over 18 amino acids. Germline V gene sequence: CDR1 SGDLS, CDR2 YYNGEE.

This rearrangement joins TRBV5-4 to TRBJ2-7; 9 positions match TRBD2. The V and J ends lost 3 bases and 6 bases, in that order; junction bases with no gene match: 10. Per the germline V gene, CDR1 is SGHNT and CDR2 is YYREEE (reference sequence). The CDR3 consists of 15 residues. DNA of the CDR3: TGTGCCAGCAGCTCTCAGGGACTAGCTGGAGCCGAGCAGTACTTC. This translates into CASSSQGLAGAEQYF. The complete variable domain, with remaining parts taken from reference TRBV5-4 and TRBJ2-7, reads ETGVTQSPTHLIKTRGQQVTLRCSSQSGHNTVSWYQQALGQGPQFIFQYYREEENGRGNFPPRFSGLQFPNYSSELNVNALELDDSALYLCASSSQGLAGAEQYFGPGTRLTVT.

The genes are TRBV19 and TRBJ2-1, with D possibly being TRBD2 (5 bases). The CDR3 covers 15 residues. CDR1 is LNHDA, CDR2 SQIVND, per germline (reference sequence). Trimming removed 5 bases from V and 4 bases from J, with 15 bases in between. CDR3 loop: CASSRAGDLYNEQFF. CDR3 DNA: TGTGCCAGTAGTCGCGCGGGCGACCTTTACAATGAGCAGTTCTTC.

This sequence joins TRBV27 and TRBJ1-1; tentative D call: TRBD1 (5 bases). Germline CDR1 MNHEY, CDR2 SMNVEV (reference sequence). CDR3 size: 14 residues. V shed 4 bases and J shed 3 bases, with 12 bases lying between them. The CDR3 spells CASSSSDSHTEAFF. The CDR3 DNA sequence: TGTGCCAGCAGTTCCTCAGACAGTCACACTGAAGCTTTCTTT.

The chain carries TRBV27 and TRBJ2-7; 9 nucleotides line up with TRBD1. CDR3 length: 14 residues. V was pared by 10 bases and J by 4 bases, with 11 bases of the junction left unmatched. Germline lookup yields CDR1 MNHEY and CDR2 SMNVEV (reference sequence). CDR3 sequence reads: CAIPTGTGYYEQYF. The CDR3 bases are TGTGCCATCCCGACCGGGACAGGGTATTACGAGCAGTACTTC.

The V and J genes are TRBV5-6 and TRBJ2-1; 8 bases agree with TRBD2. This CDR3 is 17 amino acids long. Germline-derived CDR1 and CDR2 are SGHDT and YYEEEE. Trimming took 4 bases from V and 9 from J; bases not matched to a gene: 18. As DNA, the CDR3 is TGTGCCAGCAGCATTGCGGGGTCGCGGGAGGTGGTCGGTGAGCAGTTCTTC. Residues: CASSIAGSREVVGEQFF. Complete variable domain (other parts from reference TRBV5-6 and TRBJ2-1): DAGVTQSPTHLIKTRGQQVTLRCSPKSGHDTVSWYQQALGQGPQFIFQYYEEEERQRGNFPDRFSGHQFPNYSSELNVNALLLGDSALYLCASSIAGSREVVGEQFFGPGTRLTVL.

The chain carries TRBV11-3 and TRBJ1-2; TRBD1 matches 12 bases. Germline V CDR1 and CDR2: SGHNT, YENEEA. V shed 3 bases and J 3 bases; nucleotides not matched to a gene: 5. The CDR3 contains 16 residues. The CDR3, as DNA: TGTGCCAGCAGCTTGAGCGGGACAGGGGGCGACTATGGCTACACCTTC. It codes for CASSLSGTGGDYGYTF.

The chain uses TRBV28 and TRBJ1-5; TRBD1 might be the D (5 bases). Trimming took off 2 bases at V and 0 bases at J, with 11 bases between the two ends. CDR1 and CDR2 (germline): MDHEN, SYDVKM. This CDR3 spans 16 amino acids. The CDR3, as DNA: TGTGCCAGCAGTTTAAGGGGCCAGTATAGCAATCAGCCCCAGCATTTT. Translation: CASSLRGQYSNQPQHF.

The rearrangement uses TRBV19 and TRBJ1-6, with no clear D. There are 12 residues in the CDR3. Germline V gene lookup returns CDR1 LNHDA and CDR2 SQIVND (reference sequence). V shed 7 bases and J shed 8 bases, with 9 bases lying between them. CDR3 sequence reads: CASTLGDSPLHF. DNA of the CDR3: TGTGCCAGTACCCTCGGTGATTCACCCCTCCACTTT.

The chain couples TRBV11-3 to TRBJ1-1, with TRBD1 matching 8 bases. Germline trimming cut 4 bases from V and 2 bases from J; bases unmatched to any gene: 6. This CDR3 has 15 amino acids. CDR1 and CDR2 (germline): SGHNT, YENEEA. CDR3 region: CASSSPGGANTEAFF. The CDR3 region has the DNA TGTGCCAGCAGCTCCCCAGGGGGCGCAAACACTGAAGCTTTCTTT.

The V and J genes are TRBV27 and TRBJ1-6, with TRBD1 identical over 10 bases. With 5 bases clipped from V and 9 bases from J, the junction kept 7 bases outside the gene matches. This CDR3 region has 15 residues. CDR1 and CDR2 (germline): MNHEY, SMNVEV (reference sequence). The CDR3 sequence: CASSGSGQGRSPLHF. Written as DNA, the CDR3 is TGTGCCAGCAGTGGTTCGGGACAGGGGCGTTCACCCCTCCACTTT.

The chain uses TRBV11-3 and TRBJ2-5, with D maybe TRBD2 (6 bases). Trimming left V 4 bases short and J 7 bases short, with 22 bases between. This CDR3 is 16 amino acids long. CDR1 and CDR2 from the germline V gene are SGHNT and YENEEA. The CDR3 spells CASSSGTSLIDGTQYF. The DNA for the CDR3 is TGTGCCAGCAGCTCCGGGACTTCACTAATCGACGGGACCCAGTACTTC.

V usage is TRBV6-2 or TRBV6-3 and J usage is TRBJ2-5, with 8 bases matching TRBD2. The CDR3 covers 18 residues. Losses at the gene ends were 2 bases for V and 1 base for J; bases not matched to a gene: 12. CDR1 is MNHEY, CDR2 SVGEGT, per germline. Here the CDR3 DNA reads TGTGCCAGCAGTTACCCCGCTCGTGGCGGGGGGCCCCAAGAGACCCAGTACTTC. This gives the protein CASSYPARGGGPQETQYF.